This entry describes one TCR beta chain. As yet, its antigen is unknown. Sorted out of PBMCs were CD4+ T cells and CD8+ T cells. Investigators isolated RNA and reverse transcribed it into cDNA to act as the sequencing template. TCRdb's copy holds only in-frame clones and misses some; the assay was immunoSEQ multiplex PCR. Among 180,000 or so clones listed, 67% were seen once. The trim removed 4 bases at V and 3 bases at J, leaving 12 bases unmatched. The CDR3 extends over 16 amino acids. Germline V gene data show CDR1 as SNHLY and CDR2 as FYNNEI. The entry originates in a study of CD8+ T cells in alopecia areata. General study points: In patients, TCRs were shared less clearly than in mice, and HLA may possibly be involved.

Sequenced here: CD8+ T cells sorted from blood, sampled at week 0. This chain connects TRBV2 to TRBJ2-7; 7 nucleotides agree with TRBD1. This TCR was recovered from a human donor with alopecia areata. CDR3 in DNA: TGTGCCAGCAGTGGAAAGCGACAGGGTGGAATCTACGAGCAGTACTTC. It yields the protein CASSGKRQGGIYEQYF.